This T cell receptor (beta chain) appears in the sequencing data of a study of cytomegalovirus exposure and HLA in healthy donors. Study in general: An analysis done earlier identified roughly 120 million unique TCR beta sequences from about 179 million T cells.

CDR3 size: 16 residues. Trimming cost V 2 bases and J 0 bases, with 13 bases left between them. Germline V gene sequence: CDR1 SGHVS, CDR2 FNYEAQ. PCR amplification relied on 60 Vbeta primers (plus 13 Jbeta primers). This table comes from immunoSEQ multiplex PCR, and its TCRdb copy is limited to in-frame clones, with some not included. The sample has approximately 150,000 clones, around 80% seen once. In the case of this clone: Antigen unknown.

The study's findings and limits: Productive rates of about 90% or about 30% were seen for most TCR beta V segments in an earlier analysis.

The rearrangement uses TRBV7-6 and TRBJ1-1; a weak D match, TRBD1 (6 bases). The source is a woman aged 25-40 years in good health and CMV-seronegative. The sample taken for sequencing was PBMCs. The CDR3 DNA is TGTGCCAGCAGCTTATTACAGGGCAACATGAACACTGAAGCTTTCTTT. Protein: CASSLLQGNMNTEAFF.